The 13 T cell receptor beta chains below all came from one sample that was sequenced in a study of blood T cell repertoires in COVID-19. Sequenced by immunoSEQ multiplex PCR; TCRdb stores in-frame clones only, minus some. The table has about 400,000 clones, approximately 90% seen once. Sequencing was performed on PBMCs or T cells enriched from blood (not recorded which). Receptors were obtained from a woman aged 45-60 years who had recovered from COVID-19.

CDR3: CASSKPGTAYNEQFF. The DNA of the CDR3 is TGCGCCAGCAGCAAACCCGGGACAGCCTACAATGAGCAGTTCTTC. The gene calls are TRBV5-1 and TRBJ2-1; 7 positions agree with TRBD1. There are 15 residues in the CDR3. The V segment lost 4 bases and the J segment 2 bases; nucleotides outside the gene matches: 6. Germline assignment: CDR1 SGHRS and CDR2 YFSETQ.

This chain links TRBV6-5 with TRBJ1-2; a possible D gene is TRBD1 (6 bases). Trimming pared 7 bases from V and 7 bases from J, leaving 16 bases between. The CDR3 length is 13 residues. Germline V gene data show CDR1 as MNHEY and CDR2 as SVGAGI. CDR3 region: CASTEGGRPGYTF. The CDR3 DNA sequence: TGTGCCAGCACAGAGGGGGGGAGGCCTGGCTACACCTTC.

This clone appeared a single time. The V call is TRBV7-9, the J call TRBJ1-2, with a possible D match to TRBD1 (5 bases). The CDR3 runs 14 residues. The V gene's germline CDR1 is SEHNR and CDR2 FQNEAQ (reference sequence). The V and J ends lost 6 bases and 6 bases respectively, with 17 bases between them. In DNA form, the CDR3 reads TGTGCCAGCAGTCCGGCTGCGCGGGGCCATGGCTACACCTTC. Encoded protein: CASSPAARGHGYTF.

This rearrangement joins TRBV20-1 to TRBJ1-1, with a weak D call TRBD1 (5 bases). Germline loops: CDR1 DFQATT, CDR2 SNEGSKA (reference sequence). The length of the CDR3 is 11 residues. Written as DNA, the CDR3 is TGCAGCGGGGGTGACGACACTGAAGCTTTCTTT. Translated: CSGGDDTEAFF.

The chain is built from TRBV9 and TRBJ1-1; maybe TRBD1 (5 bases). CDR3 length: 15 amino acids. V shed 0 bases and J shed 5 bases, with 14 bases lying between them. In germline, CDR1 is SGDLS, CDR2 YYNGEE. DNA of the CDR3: TGTGCCAGCAGCGTAGCTGGGGGAGGAAGGACTGAAGCTTTCTTT. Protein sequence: CASSVAGGGRTEAFF.

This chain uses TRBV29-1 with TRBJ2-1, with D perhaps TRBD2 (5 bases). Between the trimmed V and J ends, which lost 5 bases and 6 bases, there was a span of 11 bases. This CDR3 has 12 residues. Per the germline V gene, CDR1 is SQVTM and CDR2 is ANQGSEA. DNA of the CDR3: TGCAGCGTTTTAGCGCATAGCAATGAGCAGTTCTTC. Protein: CSVLAHSNEQFF.

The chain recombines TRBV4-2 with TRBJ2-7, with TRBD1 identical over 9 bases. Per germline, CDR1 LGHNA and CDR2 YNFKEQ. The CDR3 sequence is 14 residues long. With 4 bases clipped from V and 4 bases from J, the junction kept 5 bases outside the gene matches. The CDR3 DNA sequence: TGTGCCAGCAGCCTTCCGGGACAGGGATACGAGCAGTACTTC. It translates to CASSLPGQGYEQYF.

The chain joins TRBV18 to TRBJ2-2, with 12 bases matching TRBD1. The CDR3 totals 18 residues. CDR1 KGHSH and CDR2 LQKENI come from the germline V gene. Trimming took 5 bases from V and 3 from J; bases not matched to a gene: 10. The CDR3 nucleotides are TGTGCCAGCTCATCAGGAACTGGGACAGGGGGCCACACCGGGGAGCTGTTTTTT. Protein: CASSSGTGTGGHTGELFF.

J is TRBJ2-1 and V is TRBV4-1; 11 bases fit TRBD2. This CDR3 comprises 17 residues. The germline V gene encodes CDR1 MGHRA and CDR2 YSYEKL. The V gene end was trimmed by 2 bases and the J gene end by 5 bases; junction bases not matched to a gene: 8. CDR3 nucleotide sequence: TGCGCCAGCAGCCAATCTTTTAGCGGGGGGGCCCACAATGAGCAGTTCTTC. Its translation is CASSQSFSGGAHNEQFF.

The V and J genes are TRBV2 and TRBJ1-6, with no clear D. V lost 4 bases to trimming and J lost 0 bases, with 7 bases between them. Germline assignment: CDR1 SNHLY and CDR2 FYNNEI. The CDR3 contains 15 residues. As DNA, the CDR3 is TGTGCCAGCAGTGGCCTAAGCTCCTATAATTCACCCCTCCACTTT. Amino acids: CASSGLSSYNSPLHF. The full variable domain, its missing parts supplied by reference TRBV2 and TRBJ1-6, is EPEVTQTPSHQVTQMGQEVILRCVPISNHLYFYWYRQILGQKVEFLVSFYNNEISEKSEIFDDQFSVERPDGSNFTLKIRSTKLEDSAMYFCASSGLSSYNSPLHFGNGTRLTVT.

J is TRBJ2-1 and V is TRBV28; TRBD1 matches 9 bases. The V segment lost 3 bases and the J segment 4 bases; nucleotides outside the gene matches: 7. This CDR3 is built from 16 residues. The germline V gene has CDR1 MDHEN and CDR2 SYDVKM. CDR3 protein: CASSFEVGTGYNEQFF. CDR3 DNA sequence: TGTGCCAGCAGTTTTGAGGTGGGGACAGGGTACAATGAGCAGTTCTTC.

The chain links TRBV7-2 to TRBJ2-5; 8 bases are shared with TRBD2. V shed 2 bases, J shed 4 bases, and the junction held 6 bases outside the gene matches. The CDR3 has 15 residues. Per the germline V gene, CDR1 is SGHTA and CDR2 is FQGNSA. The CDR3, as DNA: TGTGCCAGCAGCTTAACATCCAGCGGGGGAGAGACCCAGTACTTC. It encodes CASSLTSSGGETQYF.

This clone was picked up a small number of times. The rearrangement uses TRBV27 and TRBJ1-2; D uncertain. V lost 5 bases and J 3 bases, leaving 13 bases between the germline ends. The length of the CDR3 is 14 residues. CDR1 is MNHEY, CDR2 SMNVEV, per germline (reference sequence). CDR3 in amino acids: CASSQSPGYYGYTF. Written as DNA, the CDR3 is TGTGCCAGCAGTCAGAGCCCGGGGTACTATGGCTACACCTTC.